This T cell receptor (beta chain) emerged from a study of blood T cells in healthy people across ages. General study points: Naive CD4+ cells and diversity were both higher in long-lived donors than in aged donors.

A second PCR of about 7 to 12 cycles used a sample-barcoded 5' primer and a J-beta primer mix. All samples yielded 3 million or more CDR3-containing paired-end reads. TCRdb itself ran the 5' RACE reads through MiXCR, one entry per CDR3 protein. Among some 800,000 distinct CDR3 sequences listed, around 25% were seen once. On this clonotype: Its antigen remains unidentified.

The donors, aged about 6 to 90, were healthy Caucasians from Russia. The CDR3 contains 14 residues. Per the germline V gene, CDR1 is MNHEY and CDR2 is SVGEGT. V dropped 1 base and J dropped 4; count of bases not matched to a gene: 1. These data were also reused for a study on T cells of mothers and their children. That paper notes: The effect of thymic selection on TCR recombination output is similar between related and unrelated pairs.

This sequence was found in a boy younger than 18 in good health. This chain connects TRBV6-2 or TRBV6-3 to TRBJ2-7; 10 nucleotides align to TRBD1. Sequenced sample: blood. The CDR3 loop is CASSYLGQGYEQYF. CDR3 DNA sequence: TGTGCCAGCAGTTACTTGGGACAGGGGTACGAGCAGTACTTC.